The text below deals with one TCR beta chain. The antigen is unknown. These data are taken from a study of cytomegalovirus exposure and HLA in healthy donors. Overall study: Unique TCRs numbering roughly 80 million, obtained from HLA-typed donors, made up an early data release.

Per germline, CDR1 SEHNR and CDR2 FQNEAQ (reference sequence). V was clipped by 4 bases and J by 5 bases; unmatched bases: 13. The CDR3 runs to 16 residues. General study findings and limits: The HLA-A and HLA-B alleles of most subjects were reportedly predicted accurately from TCR beta sequences. The study listed approximately 170 cytomegalovirus-associated TCR beta chains.

60 Vbeta and 13 Jbeta primers were used in PCR. Assay: immunoSEQ multiplex PCR; the TCRdb copy retains only in-frame clones and omits some. The data show 150,000 to 200,000 clones, around 87% seen once. The chain employs TRBV7-9 and TRBJ1-1; TRBD1 agrees at 7 bases. Input material: PBMCs. The receptor comes from a woman aged 18-29 years in good health and CMV-seronegative. This CDR3 reads CASSSQRTGLPTEAFF. CDR3 nucleotide sequence: TGTGCCAGCAGCTCTCAACGGACAGGCCTTCCTACTGAAGCTTTCTTT.